The rows below give T cell receptor beta chains drawn from one sample of a study of blood T cell repertoires in COVID-19. The table came from immunoSEQ multiplex PCR; TCRdb's copy has only in-frame clones and leaves some out. The sample lists approximately 50,000 clones; 91% were seen once. The source material was peripheral blood. These receptors came from a man in his forties or fifties with active COVID-19. The CDR3 runs from the conserved cysteine through the conserved F or W. Fields, in order: clone size, V gene, J gene, D gene, CDR3 length, CDR3 DNA, CDR3 protein. D genes are given only for firm matches. Clone size, where shown, is once, few, many, or a class for clones that have expanded.

NA,TRBV19,TRBJ2-1,TRBD2,15,TGTGCCAGTAGTTCTTTGGGACTAGCGGTTAGTGAGCAGTTCTTC,CASSSLGLAVSEQFF
NA,TRBV5-1,TRBJ2-1,TRBD2,14,TGCGCCAGCACCCAACTAGCGGGAGGGGATGAGCAGTTCTTC,CASTQLAGGDEQFF
NA,TRBV6-6,TRBJ1-5,TRBD1,16,TGTGCCAGCAGTCGACAGGGGGTAGGTTTGGGTCAGCCCCAGCATTTT,CASSRQGVGLGQPQHF
NA,TRBV14,TRBJ2-6,NA,15,TGTGCCAGCAGCCAAATTTATGCTGGGGCCAACGTCCTGACTTTC,CASSQIYAGANVLTF
NA,TRBV11-2,TRBJ2-3,NA,15,TGTGCCAGCAGCTTAGATCATGGGCCACCGGATACGCAGTATTTT,CASSLDHGPPDTQYF
NA,TRBV30,TRBJ1-1,NA,15,TGTGCCTGGACTCGAGTGGGACTGGCGAACACTGAAGCTTTCTTT,CAWTRVGLANTEAFF
few,TRBV5-5,TRBJ1-1,NA,14,TGTGCCAGCAGCTGGGGACAAACTAACACTGAAGCTTTCTTT,CASSWGQTNTEAFF
few,TRBV19,TRBJ1-6,NA,13,TGTGCCACTCAACGGGGTAGGGATTCACCCCTCCACTTT,CATQRGRDSPLHF
NA,TRBV7-2,TRBJ1-3,NA,16,TGTGCCAGCAGCTCTGGGGTTACAGGGATTGGAAACACCATATATTTT,CASSSGVTGIGNTIYF
once,TRBV5-8,TRBJ2-2,NA,12,TGTGCCAGCAGCCCCTACACCGGGGAGCTGTTTTTT,CASSPYTGELFF
NA,TRBV4-2,TRBJ1-6,NA,15,TGTGCCAGCAGCCAAGAATACTCCTATAATTCACCCCTCCACTTT,CASSQEYSYNSPLHF
NA,TRBV3-1/TRBV3-2,TRBJ2-1,TRBD2,19,TGTGCCAGCAGCCAAGCCCAGCCAGGACTAGCGGGACTTAGGAATGAGCAGTTCTTC,CASSQAQPGLAGLRNEQFF
NA,TRBV25-1,TRBJ1-4,NA,16,TGTGCCAGCAGTGAATGGTTTCGGGATACTAATGAAAAACTGTTTTTT,CASSEWFRDTNEKLFF
few,TRBV6-2/TRBV6-3,TRBJ1-1,TRBD1,15,TGTGCCAGCAGTTCGGTAGACAGGGTGGGCACTGAAGCTTTCTTT,CASSSVDRVGTEAFF
NA,TRBV25-1,TRBJ1-6,NA,14,TGTGCCAGCAGTGACCAGAGGGGGAATTCACCCCTCCACTTT,CASSDQRGNSPLHF
NA,TRBV7-6,TRBJ1-2,TRBD1,16,TGTGCCAGCAGCTCGAGGGTTGGAGACAGGGGTGGTGGCTACACCTTC,CASSSRVGDRGGGYTF
NA,TRBV19,TRBJ1-3,NA,17,TGTGCCAGTAGTATACCAGCCGGGCAGAGTGGGAGGAACACCATATATTTT,CASSIPAGQSGRNTIYF
NA,TRBV11-2,TRBJ2-3,NA,12,TGTGCCACTCCCCGGGACACAGATACGCAGTATTTT,CATPRDTDTQYF
NA,TRBV20-1,TRBJ2-3,TRBD2,14,TGCAGTGCTAGTATAGCGGGGATCACAGATACGCAGTATTTT,CSASIAGITDTQYF
NA,TRBV4-3,TRBJ1-6,NA,15,TGCGCCAGCAGCCAAGTGAGACCGGGGAATTCACCCCTCCACTTT,CASSQVRPGNSPLHF
NA,TRBV28,TRBJ1-5,NA,15,TGTGCCAGCAGCCCTACAGGGTGGGGCAGTAGGGCCCAGCATTTT,CASSPTGWGSRAQHF
NA,TRBV3-1/TRBV3-2,TRBJ2-3,NA,13,TGTGCCAGCAGCCAAGGTAGGGGGGATACGCAGTATTTT,CASSQGRGDTQYF
NA,TRBV10-2,TRBJ1-3,NA,15,TGCGCCAGCAGTGAGGTTGGCTCCTCTGGAAACACCATATATTTT,CASSEVGSSGNTIYF
NA,TRBV6-5,TRBJ2-3,TRBD2,15,TGTGCCAGCAGTTCCAGCGGGGGGTTCACAGATACGCAGTATTTT,CASSSSGGFTDTQYF
NA,TRBV5-5,TRBJ1-2,NA,14,TGTGCCAGCAGCTTGGCAGGACAGACCTATGGCTACACCTTC,CASSLAGQTYGYTF
NA,TRBV6-6,TRBJ1-6,NA,16,TGTGCCAGCAGTCGCGGGGCCAGGGGAAGGTCCTCACCCCTCCACTTT,CASSRGARGRSSPLHF
NA,TRBV2,TRBJ1-1,TRBD1,13,TGTGCCAGCCAACAGGGGGAGGGCACTGAAGCTTTCTTT,CASQQGEGTEAFF
NA,TRBV18,TRBJ1-1,TRBD1,14,TGTGCCAGCTCATCGGGACAGGGTCCCACTGAAGCTTTCTTT,CASSSGQGPTEAFF
NA,TRBV21-1,TRBJ1-1,NA,15,TGTGCCTCGAGAGGGACAGGGAGAGAGAGCACTGAAGCTTTCTTT,CASRGTGRESTEAFF
once,TRBV2,TRBJ2-1,NA,12,TGTGCCAGCAGTGAAGGACTCCATGAGCAGTTCTTC,CASSEGLHEQFF
NA,TRBV5-4,TRBJ2-7,TRBD1,13,TGTGCCAGCAGCGGGGACAGCTCCTACGAGCAGTACTTC,CASSGDSSYEQYF
NA,TRBV19,TRBJ2-3,NA,12,TGTGCCAGTAGTCCGGAGTGGGATACGCAGTATTTT,CASSPEWDTQYF
NA,TRBV11-2,TRBJ1-3,TRBD1,13,TGTGCCAGCAGCCTGGGACAGGGGAACACCATATATTTT,CASSLGQGNTIYF
NA,TRBV6-4,TRBJ1-1,TRBD1,13,TGTGCCAGCAGCCAGGACAGGGGAACTGAAGCTTTCTTT,CASSQDRGTEAFF
NA,TRBV6-1,TRBJ2-7,TRBD2,15,TGTGCCAGCAGTGAATATGGCGGGGGCTCCTACGAGCAGTACTTC,CASSEYGGGSYEQYF
NA,TRBV7-8,TRBJ2-1,TRBD2,22,TGTGCCAGCAGCTTTCCCAGGGGTTACGGGACTAGCGGGAGGGATACTCACAATGAGCAGTTCTTC,CASSFPRGYGTSGRDTHNEQFF
NA,TRBV29-1,TRBJ2-1,TRBD2,13,TGCAGCGCCGGAATAGCGGGTTCAACTGAGCAGTTCTTC,CSAGIAGSTEQFF
NA,TRBV30,TRBJ2-6,NA,15,TGTGCCCAAACAGGGAAGGGGTTCGGGGCCAACGTCCTGACTTTC,CAQTGKGFGANVLTF
NA,TRBV2,TRBJ2-1,TRBD2,15,TGTGCCAGCAGAAGGACTAGCGGGAGTTCAAATGAGCAGTTCTTC,CASRRTSGSSNEQFF
NA,TRBV4-2,TRBJ1-1,NA,14,TGTGCCAGCAGCCACAAGCCGGGGTCCCCTGAAGCTTTCTTT,CASSHKPGSPEAFF
NA,TRBV6-5,TRBJ2-7,TRBD1,14,TGTGCCAGCCAAAGACAGGGAAGGTCCTACGAGCAGTACTTC,CASQRQGRSYEQYF
NA,TRBV18,TRBJ1-6,TRBD1,16,TGTGCCAGCTCACCTAAGCCGACAGGGGGGGATTCACCCCTCCACTTT,CASSPKPTGGDSPLHF
NA,TRBV6-5,TRBJ1-1,TRBD1,16,TGTGCCAGCAGTTACCTAGGTTTAGGGGGCGGGACTGAAGCTTTCTTT,CASSYLGLGGGTEAFF
few,TRBV5-4,TRBJ1-6,NA,13,TGTGCCAGCCGCGTGGAGGGAGATTCACCCCTCCACTTT,CASRVEGDSPLHF
NA,TRBV19,TRBJ1-1,NA,13,TGTGCCAGTAGTATAGGGAGGAACACTGAAGCTTTCTTT,CASSIGRNTEAFF
NA,TRBV7-2,TRBJ2-1,TRBD1,15,TGTGCCAGCAGCTCCTGGGACAGGGGCGGCAATGAGCAGTTCTTC,CASSSWDRGGNEQFF
NA,TRBV15,TRBJ2-3,NA,14,TGTGCCACCAGCAGAGCGGGGGAAGGAGATACGCAGTATTTT,CATSRAGEGDTQYF
NA,TRBV10-3,TRBJ2-3,TRBD2,16,TGTGCCATCAGGGGCAGGAGGAGCGGGGGGCCAGATACGCAGTATTTT,CAIRGRRSGGPDTQYF
NA,TRBV5-4,TRBJ2-1,TRBD1,16,TGTGCCAGCAGCTTGCCACAGGGGGTCTTCTACAATGAGCAGTTCTTC,CASSLPQGVFYNEQFF
NA,TRBV19,TRBJ1-5,NA,14,TGTGCCAGTAGTGAGGGATTCAGCAATCAGCCCCAGCATTTT,CASSEGFSNQPQHF
NA,TRBV28,TRBJ1-2,TRBD1,14,TGTGCCAGCAGCCCAGGACAGGGAAACTATGGCTACACCTTC,CASSPGQGNYGYTF
once,TRBV18,TRBJ2-7,NA,14,TGTGCCAGCTCACTATCCCAGGGGAATTACGAGCAGTACTTC,CASSLSQGNYEQYF
once,TRBV21-1,TRBJ1-1,NA,15,TGTGCCAGCAGCAGTATAACAGGGCTCGGAACTGAAGCTTTCTTT,CASSSITGLGTEAFF
NA,TRBV6-6,TRBJ2-2,TRBD1,16,TGTGCCAGCAGTTCCCGGACAGGGGGCAACACCGGGGAGCTGTTTTTT,CASSSRTGGNTGELFF
NA,TRBV27,TRBJ1-2,NA,14,TGTGCCACCAGGGTAGCCACAGGGAACTATGGCTACACCTTC,CATRVATGNYGYTF